The 23 T cell receptor beta chains in this list originate from one sample, sequenced in a study of monozygotic twins with inflammatory bowel disease. TCRdb reanalyzed the 5' RACE reads, giving one entry per CDR3 protein sequence and no DNA. The listing records roughly 320,000 distinct CDR3 sequences. The sequencing sample was made of blood. The source is a human donor with ulcerative colitis or Crohn's disease, or a healthy co-twin of an affected twin (not recorded which).

The V and J genes are TRBV3-1 and TRBJ2-2; TCRdb reports TRBD2, a call that lacks DNA to check it against. Germline values: CDR1 LGHDT, CDR2 YNNKEL (reference sequence). This CDR3 has 16 amino acids. The CDR3 reads CASSQGGLKIAGELFF.

V gene TRBV9 combines with J gene TRBJ2-7. This CDR3 region has 13 residues. From germline, CDR1 is SGDLS and CDR2 YYNGEE. CDR3 protein: CASSVGPSGEQYF.

This chain joins TRBV6-5 and TRBJ1-6. The germline gives CDR1 MNHEY, CDR2 SVGAGI. The CDR3 consists of 15 residues. This CDR3 reads CASSYSNSYNSPLHF.

This chain joins TRBV3-1 and TRBJ2-7; the TRBD1 assignment by TCRdb is unverifiable without DNA. The germline gives CDR1 LGHDT, CDR2 YNNKEL (reference sequence). The CDR3 extends over 14 amino acids. The CDR3 reads CASSLGHFSDEQYF.

The rearrangement links TRBV12-3 or TRBV12-4 to TRBJ1-3; absent DNA, TCRdb's TRBD1 call cannot be checked. The CDR3 has 17 residues. This CDR3 is CASSFWGKGPSGNTIYF.

The chain employs TRBV4-3 and TRBJ1-2; without DNA, the TCRdb call of TRBD1 cannot be checked. Germline loops: CDR1 LGHNA, CDR2 YSLEER. The CDR3 totals 15 residues. The CDR3 loop reads CASSQDSRNPGGYTF.

V gene TRBV6-5 combines with J gene TRBJ2-7; TCRdb indicates TRBD2, and absent DNA this call remains unverified. Germline assignment: CDR1 MNHEY and CDR2 SVGAGI. The CDR3 runs to 16 residues. CDR3: CASSYSTGPVSYEQYF.

The J gene is TRBJ1-5, the V gene TRBV3-1. Germline values: CDR1 LGHDT, CDR2 YNNKEL (reference sequence). The CDR3 has 20 residues. CDR3 sequence reads: CASSQDYRALDIRGNQPQHF.

V is TRBV2 and J is TRBJ2-1; the TCRdb call, TRBD2, lacks DNA for checking. From germline, CDR1 is SNHLY and CDR2 FYNNEI. The CDR3 covers 20 residues. The CDR3 sequence is CASSRYLGGGPTSSYNEQFF.

The chain couples TRBV4-2 to TRBJ1-1. Per the germline V gene, CDR1 is LGHNA and CDR2 is YNFKEQ. The CDR3 sequence is 13 residues long. CDR3 amino acids: CASSQEPGTEAFF.

This chain uses TRBV6-1 with TRBJ1-1. Germline V gene lookup returns CDR1 MNHNS and CDR2 SASEGT. The CDR3 spans 14 residues. The CDR3 protein is CASRDILYRTEAFF.

The chain is built from TRBV11-2 and TRBJ2-2; no DNA is available, so the TRBD2 call from TCRdb remains unchecked. This CDR3 comprises 14 residues. Germline CDR1 reads SGHAT; CDR2 reads FQNNGV. CDR3 protein: CASSFGAGVGELFF. The full variable domain, completed using reference TRBV11-2 and TRBJ2-2, is EAGVAQSPRYKIIEKRQSVAFWCNPISGHATLYWYQQILGQGPKLLIQFQNNGVVDDSQLPKDRFSAERLKGVDSTLKIQPAKLEDSAVYLCASSFGAGVGELFFGEGSRLTVL.

The CDR3 loop reads CASSTGQIYEQYF. The chain links TRBV5-1 to TRBJ2-7; absent DNA, TCRdb's TRBD1 call cannot be checked. The germline V gene encodes CDR1 SGHRS and CDR2 YFSETQ. There are 13 residues in the CDR3. Supplemented by reference TRBV5-1 and TRBJ2-7, the full variable domain reads KAGVTQTPRYLIKTRGQQVTLSCSPISGHRSVSWYQQTPGQGLQFLFEYFSETQRNKGNFPGRFSGRQFSNSRSEMNVSTLELGDSALYLCASSTGQIYEQYFGPGTRLTVT.

The CDR3 reads CSASATGGQPQHF. The chain carries TRBV20-1 and TRBJ1-5; no DNA is available, so the TRBD1 call from TCRdb remains unchecked. The CDR3 totals 13 residues. Per germline, CDR1 DFQATT and CDR2 SNEGSKA (reference sequence).

The J gene is TRBJ2-5, the V gene TRBV19; the D gene TCRdb calls, TRBD1, cannot be checked with no DNA. This CDR3 region has 12 residues. Germline V CDR1 and CDR2: LNHDA, SQIVND (reference sequence). CDR3: CASSSRGETQYF. The variable domain in full, with the rest retrieved from reference TRBV19 and TRBJ2-5, is DGGITQSPKYLFRKEGQNVTLSCEQNLNHDAMYWYRQDPGQGLRLIYYSQIVNDFQKGDIAEGYSVSREKKESFPLTVTSAQKNPTAFYLCASSSRGETQYFGPGTRLLVL.

The rearrangement uses TRBV20-1 and TRBJ1-6; the TRBD1 assignment by TCRdb is unverifiable without DNA. Germline lookup yields CDR1 DFQATT and CDR2 SNEGSKA (reference sequence). The CDR3 contains 15 residues. CDR3 protein: CSARETQGAGSPLHF.

The chain employs TRBV7-3 and TRBJ2-3; the TRBD2 assignment by TCRdb is unverifiable without DNA. The CDR3 consists of 15 residues. Germline-derived CDR1 and CDR2 are SGHTA and FQGTGA. This CDR3 is CASSFGLSPTDTQYF.

The gene calls are TRBV7-2 and TRBJ2-7; TCRdb lists TRBD1, though no DNA is available to test this call. Germline CDR1 SGHTA, CDR2 FQGNSA. This CDR3 contains 14 residues. CDR3 loop: CASSPRTGIIEQYF.

This chain uses TRBV7-2 with TRBJ2-7; TCRdb proposes TRBD1, but this gene call is untestable without DNA. The CDR3 is made up of 17 amino acids. Germline values: CDR1 SGHTA, CDR2 FQGNSA. The CDR3 here is CASSLAVRGGPANEQYF.

The chain recombines TRBV6-5 with TRBJ1-2; the TRBD1 assignment by TCRdb is unverifiable without DNA. Germline CDR1 and CDR2: MNHEY and SVGAGI. The CDR3 sequence is 14 residues long. The CDR3 here is CASSSPVGRISYTF.

The V and J genes are TRBV4-1 and TRBJ2-2; TCRdb gives TRBD1 as the D gene, but with no DNA this cannot be confirmed. The CDR3 loop spans 17 amino acids. Looked up from germline, CDR1 is MGHRA and CDR2 is YSYEKL. The chain's CDR3 is CASSRTRGQLNTGELFF.

The chain uses TRBV28 and TRBJ1-2; TCRdb indicates TRBD1, and absent DNA this call remains unverified. CDR1 and CDR2 (germline): MDHEN, SYDVKM. The CDR3 consists of 14 residues. This chain's CDR3 is CASSLLDRHYGYTF.

V and J are TRBV7-2 and TRBJ1-5; TCRdb reports TRBD1, a call that lacks DNA to check it against. The CDR3 runs to 14 residues. Germline values: CDR1 SGHTA, CDR2 FQGNSA. CDR3 region: CASSSQGSWQPQHF.